This T cell receptor (beta chain) was captured in a study of shared clonotypes between healthy human individuals. Study-level results: In having few donors, the study represented limited genetic and exposure-history diversity.

Each PCR replicate run on unsorted PBMC took in 300 ng DNA, tens of thousands of T cell genomes. Sequencing used immunoSEQ multiplex PCR; TCRdb keeps in-frame clones, though not all of them. Of 520,000 or so clones listed, about four fifths are singletons. The CDR3 totals 14 residues. V lost 0 bases to trimming and J lost 2 bases, with 8 bases between them. Germline V gene lookup returns CDR1 SGHNT and CDR2 YYREEE (reference sequence). Notes on this clone: Its antigen is not known. Other DNA sequences from this sample encode an identical CDR3 as well.

The gene calls are TRBV5-4 and TRBJ1-2, with D perhaps TRBD1 (6 bases). The receptor's source is a woman between 40 and 50 years old in good health. Some clones in this sample may be carry-over from other donors' samples. Input material: PBMCs. CDR3 coding DNA: TGTGCCAGCAGCTTGGCAGGGGCGAACTATGGCTACACCTTC. Encoded protein: CASSLAGANYGYTF.